One and the same sample provided the 17 T cell receptor beta chains below, sequenced in a study of early T cells in non-severe SARS-CoV-2 infection (TCRdb year 2021). Libraries were made using 5' RACE. These reads were obtained on a NextSeq 500. TCRdb reprocessing: public reads trimmed at Q25 with fastp, clones called with MiXCR, in-frame beta chains kept. When rows share a CDR3 protein, they turn into one entry using the most common DNA and genes. The table for this sample lists about 59,000 distinct CDR3 sequences; roughly 13% of them were counted only once. Roughly 8.8% of the sample is held by the ten biggest clonotypes. Sequenced here: whole blood, sampled at baseline. The receptors come from an adult who was a healthcare worker with PCR-confirmed SARS-CoV-2 infection or an uninfected control (not recorded which).

This clonotype was picked up a small number of times. The chain has TRBV6-5 and TRBJ2-2; D remains ambiguous. The CDR3 is made up of 13 amino acids. The V gene lost 2 bases and the J gene lost 1 base, with 2 bases spanning the gap. Germline V gives CDR1 MNHEY, CDR2 SVGAGI. The CDR3 spells CASSYENTGELFF. The CDR3 nucleotides are TGTGCCAGCAGTTACGAGAACACCGGGGAGCTGTTTTTT.

The rearrangement joins TRBV2 to TRBJ1-2, with no clear D. CDR3 length: 13 residues. Deletions cut 4 bases from V and 12 bases from J, with 18 bases between. The germline V gene has CDR1 SNHLY and CDR2 FYNNEI. Here the CDR3 reads CASSGDREKGHTF. For the CDR3, the DNA is TGTGCCAGCAGTGGGGATAGGGAAAAAGGCCACACCTTC. The variable domain in full, completed from reference TRBV2 and TRBJ1-2, reads EPEVTQTPSHQVTQMGQEVILRCVPISNHLYFYWYRQILGQKVEFLVSFYNNEISEKSEIFDDQFSVERPDGSNFTLKIRSTKLEDSAMYFCASSGDREKGHTFGSGTRLTVV.

This clonotype was seen only a few times. The chain is built from TRBV12-3 or TRBV12-4 and TRBJ1-5; maybe TRBD1 (5 bases). Trimming removed 1 base from V and 7 bases from J, with 11 bases in between. The length of the CDR3 is 14 residues. In DNA form, the CDR3 reads TGTGCCAGCAGTTTAGGTCAGGGAAGGCAGCCCCAGCATTTT. This encodes CASSLGQGRQPQHF.

This clonotype appeared a few times. The chain couples TRBV12-3 or TRBV12-4 to TRBJ1-4; no reliable D call. Trimming removed 2 bases from V and 8 bases from J, with 12 bases in between. The CDR3 loop spans 14 amino acids. The CDR3 region is CASSLIADSEKLFF. Here the CDR3 DNA reads TGTGCCAGCAGTTTAATTGCGGATTCGGAAAAACTGTTTTTT.

The chain combines TRBV28 with TRBJ1-1, with unresolved D. Germline V gene lookup returns CDR1 MDHEN and CDR2 SYDVKM. This CDR3 is 11 amino acids long. V was trimmed by 6 bases and J by 9 bases, leaving 11 bases between them. Written as DNA, the CDR3 is TGTGCCAGCAGATCTACGGGTCAAGCTTTCTTT. This encodes CASRSTGQAFF.

In this sample, this clonotype turned up a few times. V gene TRBV7-9 combines with J gene TRBJ1-1; possibly TRBD1 for D (6 bases). Germline assignment: CDR1 SEHNR and CDR2 FQNEAQ (reference sequence). Trimming shortened V by 5 bases and J by 0 bases, and 10 bases separated the two germline ends. This CDR3 spans 14 amino acids. The DNA of the CDR3 is TGTGCCAGCAGCCGGACAGCGATGAACACTGAAGCTTTCTTT. Protein sequence: CASSRTAMNTEAFF.

This clonotype is categorized as medium-sized. This sequence joins TRBV20-1 and TRBJ1-3, with D unresolved. V dropped 5 bases and J dropped 0 bases, with 11 bases sitting between them. The CDR3 extends over 14 amino acids. Germline values: CDR1 DFQATT, CDR2 SNEGSKA (reference sequence). The CDR3, as DNA: TGCAGTGCTCCGAACATATACTCTGGAAACACCATATATTTT. Its translation is CSAPNIYSGNTIYF.

This clonotype was seen ten or more times. This chain joins TRBV7-2 and TRBJ2-2; 9 bases fit TRBD1. This CDR3 spans 15 amino acids. Germline CDR1 reads SGHTA; CDR2 reads FQGNSA. With V trimmed by 5 bases and J by 6 bases, 7 bases remained unmatched. The CDR3 region has the DNA TGTGCCAGCAGCCCCGGGACAGGGTTGTCCGGGGAGCTGTTTTTT. Amino acid sequence: CASSPGTGLSGELFF.

This clonotype was observed many times. The chain joins TRBV11-2 to TRBJ2-2; D perhaps matches TRBD1 (6 bases). Germline values: CDR1 SGHAT, CDR2 FQNNGV. The CDR3 is 17 residues long. Trimming removed 5 bases at V and 4 bases at J, with 20 bases between. The CDR3 sequence: CASSRWDIVGGTGELFF. DNA of the CDR3: TGTGCCAGCAGCCGATGGGACATTGTAGGAGGCACCGGGGAGCTGTTTTTT.

This clonotype appeared a few times. J is TRBJ1-6 and V is TRBV12-3 or TRBV12-4; D gene uncertain. The CDR3 has 14 amino acids. Trimming took off 1 base at V and 6 bases at J, with 7 bases between the two ends. The CDR3 bases are TGTGCCAGCAGTTTAGGAGGCGGTAATTCACCCCTCCACTTT. This gives the protein CASSLGGGNSPLHF.

This clonotype occurred many times. The chain is built from TRBV18 and TRBJ2-7; weak D call: TRBD1 (5 bases). CDR1 is KGHSH and CDR2 is LQKENI in the germline V gene. The CDR3 has 13 amino acids. The ends were cut back, 1 base at V and 3 bases at J, with 7 bases in the middle. CDR3 in amino acids: CASSPLDSYEQYF. CDR3 nucleotides: TGTGCCAGCTCACCACTAGACAGCTACGAGCAGTACTTC.

This chain joins TRBV25-1 and TRBJ2-3, with TRBD1 matching 8 bases. Germline-derived CDR1 and CDR2 are MGHDK and SYGVNS. With 5 bases clipped from V and 0 bases from J, the junction kept 4 bases outside the gene matches. This CDR3 comprises 15 residues. CDR3 sequence: CASSPDRASTDTQYF. DNA of the CDR3: TGTGCCAGCAGTCCGGACAGGGCTAGCACAGATACGCAGTATTTT.

The count of this clonotype is one. V usage is TRBV20-1 and J usage is TRBJ1-3; 7 bases are shared with TRBD1. This CDR3 comprises 16 residues. Germline V gene data show CDR1 as DFQATT and CDR2 as SNEGSKA (reference sequence). Losses at the gene ends were 3 bases for V and 4 bases for J; bases not matched to a gene: 12. The CDR3 here is CSARHPTGPTGNTIYF. CDR3 in DNA: TGCAGTGCTAGGCACCCGACAGGGCCCACAGGAAACACCATATATTTT.

CDR3 sequence: CASRPLAGGPYNEQFF. The CDR3 nucleotides read TGTGCCAGCAGGCCTCTAGCGGGGGGCCCTTACAATGAGCAGTTCTTC. The chain joins TRBV11-2 to TRBJ2-1; 11 bases line up with TRBD2. The CDR3 is made up of 16 amino acids. Germline CDR1 SGHAT, CDR2 FQNNGV. Trimming at V came to 6 bases and at J to 4 bases, leaving 8 bases not matched to a gene.

This clonotype has a count of ten or more. The V gene is TRBV29-1, the J gene TRBJ2-5, with D unclear. V was cut by 5 bases and J by 1 base, with 2 bases left in between. Germline loops: CDR1 SQVTM, CDR2 ANQGSEA. CDR3 length: 10 residues. CDR3 protein: CSVLQETQYF. CDR3 nucleotides: TGCAGCGTTCTCCAAGAGACCCAGTACTTC.

The genes are TRBV7-2 and TRBJ2-1, with 9 positions matching TRBD1. The V gene end was trimmed by 6 bases and the J gene end by 8 bases; junction bases not matched to a gene: 14. The CDR3 spans 16 residues. In germline, CDR1 is SGHTA, CDR2 FQGNSA. The CDR3 DNA reads as TGTGCCAGCAGGTATAGGGGACAGGGCCCGGGGGATGAGCAGTTCTTC. This translates into CASRYRGQGPGDEQFF.

This chain joins TRBV4-1 and TRBJ1-1; D unresolved. V dropped 1 base and J dropped 3 bases, with 3 bases sitting between them. Germline-derived CDR1 and CDR2 are MGHRA and YSYEKL. The CDR3 has 12 amino acids. The CDR3 coding sequence is TGCGCCAGCAGCCAAGGTGACACTGAAGCTTTCTTT. Translating it yields CASSQGDTEAFF.